The sequence of this T cell receptor beta chain was determined in a study of T cell responses to AZD1222 COVID-19 vaccine. Unmatched junction bases numbered 3, after V lost 6 bases and J lost 3 bases. The CDR3 consists of 12 residues. Germline assignment: CDR1 SQVTM and CDR2 ANQGSEA. TCRdb keeps only in-frame clones here, not all; method: immunoSEQ multiplex PCR. The sample lists 200,000 to 300,000 clones; roughly 93% were seen once. The TCR comes from an adult in good health. The input for sequencing was peripheral blood, taken on day 0 of AZD1222 vaccination. The V call is TRBV29-1, the J call TRBJ2-3; 7 nucleotides match TRBD1. The CDR3 is CSVRQGTDTQYF. In nucleotides, the CDR3 is TGCAGCGTACGACAGGGAACAGATACGCAGTATTTT.